The 24 T cell receptor beta chains reported below all come from one sample, sequenced in a study of identical twins. In TCRdb, the 5' RACE reads were re-called with MiXCR into one record per CDR3 protein. This sample has 450,000 or so distinct CDR3 sequences, with less than 25% found just once. In addition, the sample was reused for a study of T cells expressing NK-cell markers.

The sequenced material came from CD4+ T cells sorted from blood. The receptors were gathered from a woman aged 18 to 35 in good health.

This clonotype was counted only a few times. CDR3 loop: CSARKRIANTGELFF. The CDR3 DNA is TGCAGTGCTAGAAAGCGCATCGCGAACACCGGGGAGCTGTTTTTT. The V call is TRBV20-1, the J call TRBJ2-2; D gene uncertain. Trimming took off 2 bases at V and 0 bases at J, with 10 bases between the two ends. Germline CDR1 is DFQATT and CDR2 is SNEGSKA (reference sequence). The length of the CDR3 is 15 residues.

V and J are TRBV20-1 and TRBJ2-7; either TRBD1 or TRBD2 may supply D (6 bases each). With 2 bases removed from V and 7 bases from J, the gap between germline ends came to 24 bases. CDR1 is DFQATT and CDR2 is SNEGSKA in the germline V gene (reference sequence). The CDR3 covers 16 residues. As DNA, the CDR3 is TGCAGTGCTAGACAAGCAACGGGGGCCCAGCTGGGGGAGCAGTACTTC. Protein sequence: CSARQATGAQLGEQYF.

The rearrangement uses TRBV12-3 or TRBV12-4 and TRBJ2-5; no reliable D call. Trimming left V 8 bases short and J 0 bases short, with 7 bases between. The CDR3 extends over 12 amino acids. The CDR3 nucleotides are TGTGCCAGCCGGACGTACCAAGAGACCCAGTACTTC. Amino acids: CASRTYQETQYF.

V gene TRBV20-1 combines with J gene TRBJ2-1, with 13 bases aligning to TRBD2. The CDR3 contains 16 residues. CDR1 and CDR2 from the germline V gene are DFQATT and SNEGSKA (reference sequence). Trimming took 3 bases from V and 2 from J; bases not matched to a gene: 4. The CDR3 is CSARGTSGGAYNEQFF. The CDR3 DNA sequence: TGCAGTGCTAGGGGAACTAGCGGGGGGGCCTACAATGAGCAGTTCTTC.

This clonotype was counted between two and nine times. This chain connects TRBV7-2 to TRBJ2-5; D is ambiguous. Trimming stripped 3 bases from V and 7 bases from J, with 6 bases between. CDR1 is SGHTA, CDR2 FQGNSA, per germline. This CDR3 spans 11 amino acids. The CDR3 spells CASSFSRTQYF. CDR3 DNA sequence: TGTGCCAGCAGCTTCTCGAGGACCCAGTACTTC.

In its sample, this clonotype was seen a few times. The chain uses TRBV29-1 and TRBJ2-3; 9 bases match TRBD1. After removal of 2 bases from V and 5 bases from J, the junction contained 8 bases not matched to a gene. The CDR3 is made up of 15 amino acids. CDR1 and CDR2 (germline): SQVTM, ANQGSEA. Written as DNA, the CDR3 is TGCAGCGTTGAACTTAACAGGGGGCCGAAAGATACGCAGTATTTT. Protein sequence: CSVELNRGPKDTQYF.

Comment on this clonotype: Germline and junction disagree at one end, which may indicate a read error. The chain joins TRBV6-4 to TRBJ1-3, with unresolved D. The germline V gene has CDR1 MRHNA and CDR2 SNTAGT. The CDR3 spans 13 residues. CDR3 residues: CAGHACSGNTTYF. The CDR3 DNA reads TGTGCCGGCCATGCGTGCTCTGGAAACACCACATATTTT.

CDR3: CAIGGQGNTEAFF. The CDR3 DNA reads TGTGCCATCGGGGGACAGGGGAACACTGAAGCTTTCTTT. The genes are TRBV10-3 and TRBJ1-1; the match to TRBD1 covers 9 bases. Germline loops: CDR1 ENHRY, CDR2 SYGVKD. Trimming at V came to 8 bases and at J to 1 base, leaving 2 bases not matched to a gene. This CDR3 comprises 13 residues.

This sequence joins TRBV20-1 and TRBJ2-7; D might be TRBD1 or TRBD2, each matching 6 bases. Deletions cut 3 bases from V and 6 bases from J, with 9 bases between. The CDR3 spans 11 residues. Germline-derived CDR1 and CDR2 are DFQATT and SNEGSKA (reference sequence). The chain's CDR3 is CSARGGGEQYF. In DNA form, the CDR3 reads TGCAGTGCTAGGGGGGGCGGCGAGCAGTACTTC.

V usage is TRBV20-1 and J usage is TRBJ2-7; possibly TRBD1 or TRBD2 for D (5 bases each). The CDR3 has 15 amino acids. Germline lookup yields CDR1 DFQATT and CDR2 SNEGSKA (reference sequence). Between the trimmed V and J ends, which lost 4 bases and 2 bases, there was a span of 18 bases. As DNA, the CDR3 is TGCAGTGCTAACCCCAGCAGGGTGGGGGCCTACGAGCAGTACTTC. Residues: CSANPSRVGAYEQYF.

The CDR3 nucleotides are TGTGCCAGCAGCTTCGGTGGGTCCGAGCAGTACTTC. Translated, it gives CASSFGGSEQYF. This chain links TRBV12-1 with TRBJ2-7. TRBV12-1 is annotated as a pseudogene. The CDR3 totals 12 residues.

The chain combines TRBV20-1 with TRBJ2-3; tentative D call: TRBD2 (6 bases). The germline gives CDR1 DFQATT, CDR2 SNEGSKA (reference sequence). This CDR3 region has 13 residues. The germline V and J ends were trimmed by 6 bases and 6 bases, with 16 bases remaining between them. CDR3 in amino acids: CSARLTRTDTQYF. The CDR3 nucleotides read TGCAGTGCCCGTTTGACTAGAACGGATACGCAGTATTTT.

This clonotype has a count of ten or more. V gene TRBV12-3 or TRBV12-4 combines with J gene TRBJ1-5; D uncertain. Trimming shortened V by 5 bases and J by 2 bases, and 16 bases separated the two germline ends. The CDR3 loop spans 16 amino acids. CDR3 sequence reads: CASSTRALRGNQPQHF. The CDR3 DNA reads TGTGCCAGCAGTACCCGGGCCCTCCGGGGCAATCAGCCCCAGCATTTT.

The chain uses TRBV29-1 and TRBJ1-2; D gene uncertain. This CDR3 has 12 residues. The germline gives CDR1 SQVTM, CDR2 ANQGSEA. Trimming left V 7 bases short and J 3 bases short, with 12 bases between. The CDR3 reads CSAETFDYGYTF. The CDR3 nucleotides read TGCAGCGCCGAGACATTTGACTATGGCTACACCTTC.

This chain links TRBV3-1 with TRBJ2-5; 7 bases map to TRBD1. There are 15 residues in the CDR3. Trimming cost V 5 bases and J 2 bases; bases outside gene matches: 8. Per the germline V gene, CDR1 is LGHDT and CDR2 is YNNKEL (reference sequence). This chain's CDR3 is CASSGRDSLQETQYF. The CDR3 nucleotides read TGTGCCAGCAGCGGAAGGGACAGCTTACAAGAGACCCAGTACTTC.

This clonotype was counted between two and nine times. V and J are TRBV12-3 or TRBV12-4 and TRBJ2-1, with 14 nucleotides matching TRBD2. V was clipped by 6 bases and J by 2 bases; unmatched bases: 9. The CDR3 is 18 residues long. The CDR3 loop is CASRPGLAGGRAYNEQFF. DNA for the CDR3: TGTGCCAGCAGGCCCGGACTAGCGGGGGGTAGGGCCTACAATGAGCAGTTCTTC.

There are a few counts of this clonotype. The rearrangement uses TRBV5-5 and TRBJ2-6; D gene ambiguous. The CDR3 is 16 residues long. The V gene's germline CDR1 is SGHKS and CDR2 YYEKEE (reference sequence). V was trimmed by 0 bases and J by 3 bases, leaving 10 bases between them. The CDR3 DNA is TGTGCCAGCAGCTTGGAGGCTAAAGGTGGGGCCAACGTCCTGACTTTC. Protein: CASSLEAKGGANVLTF. Full variable domain (missing parts from reference TRBV5-5 and TRBJ2-6): DAGVTQSPTHLIKTRGQQVTLRCSPISGHKSVSWYQQVLGQGPQFIFQYYEKEERGRGNFPDRFSARQFPNYSSELNVNALLLGDSALYLCASSLEAKGGANVLTFGAGSRLTVL.

The chain links TRBV10-3 to TRBJ2-7; perhaps TRBD1 as D (6 bases). Trimming removed 6 bases at V and 7 bases at J, with 16 bases between. CDR1 is ENHRY, CDR2 SYGVKD, per germline. The CDR3 is made up of 13 amino acids. The DNA for the CDR3 is TGTGCCATCAGCGGACAGTCCGAAGGGGAGCAGTACTTC. Amino acid sequence: CAISGQSEGEQYF.

The chain couples TRBV28 to TRBJ1-2; D not resolved. Germline assignment: CDR1 MDHEN and CDR2 SYDVKM. The V and J ends lost 8 bases and 8 bases respectively, with 12 bases between them. CDR3 length: 11 residues. CDR3 residues: CASGRAYGYTF. CDR3 bases: TGTGCCAGCGGGCGAGCCTACGGCTACACCTTC.

This rearrangement joins TRBV2 to TRBJ2-7, with 7 bases fitting TRBD1. Germline V CDR1 and CDR2: SNHLY, FYNNEI. There are 15 residues in the CDR3. Germline trimming cut 5 bases from V and 3 bases from J; bases unmatched to any gene: 10. In DNA form, the CDR3 reads TGTGCCAGCAGTAGGGAAGGCAGGGGGATCTACGAGCAGTACTTC. Protein product: CASSREGRGIYEQYF. The full variable domain, rest sourced from reference TRBV2 and TRBJ2-7, is EPEVTQTPSHQVTQMGQEVILRCVPISNHLYFYWYRQILGQKVEFLVSFYNNEISEKSEIFDDQFSVERPDGSNFTLKIRSTKLEDSAMYFCASSREGRGIYEQYFGPGTRLTVT.

In this sample, this clonotype turned up a few times. The chain uses TRBV3-1 and TRBJ2-3; D is uncertain. The CDR3 contains 16 residues. Looked up from germline, CDR1 is LGHDT and CDR2 is YNNKEL (reference sequence). V dropped 2 bases and J dropped 6 bases, with 18 bases sitting between them. The DNA of the CDR3 is TGTGCCAGCAGCCAACCCGGACGGATAAGTTCGGATACGCAGTATTTT. It is translated as CASSQPGRISSDTQYF.

This chain links TRBV10-3 with TRBJ1-2, with D possibly being TRBD1 (5 bases). V dropped 0 bases and J dropped 4 bases, with 12 bases sitting between them. This CDR3 comprises 15 residues. The germline V gene encodes CDR1 ENHRY and CDR2 SYGVKD. CDR3 sequence: CAISESTRGTYGYTF. The CDR3 nucleotides are TGTGCCATCAGTGAGTCGACCCGGGGGACCTATGGCTACACCTTC.

The rearrangement links TRBV7-2 to TRBJ2-3, with a weak D call TRBD2 (5 bases). This CDR3 comprises 15 residues. Germline lookup yields CDR1 SGHTA and CDR2 FQGNSA. The germline V and J ends were trimmed by 0 bases and 5 bases, with 12 bases remaining between them. DNA of the CDR3: TGTGCCAGCAGCTTAGCGCGAGGGATCAGAGATACGCAGTATTTT. Protein product: CASSLARGIRDTQYF.

The chain recombines TRBV10-3 with TRBJ2-3; 14 bases fit TRBD2. This CDR3 has 16 amino acids. Germline CDR1 is ENHRY and CDR2 is SYGVKD. With V trimmed by 6 bases and J by 5 bases, 7 bases remained unmatched. CDR3 DNA sequence: TGTGCCATCAGGGGACTAGCGGGGGCCACGGGAGATACGCAGTATTTT. Translating it yields CAIRGLAGATGDTQYF.